The 13 T cell receptor beta chains listed next were all sequenced from one sample in a study of OX40 agonist ivuxolimab in advanced cancers. Produced via immunoSEQ multiplex PCR; TCRdb's table is partial and in-frame only. The data show 77,000 or so clones, about nine tenths seen once. Sequencing was performed on CD4+ or CD8+ T cells sorted from blood, taken in a trial of the OX40 agonist ivuxolimab. These receptor sequences come from an adult with an advanced solid tumor such as melanoma, head and neck, liver or kidney cancer.

This rearrangement joins TRBV5-1 to TRBJ2-1, with a tentative D call TRBD2 (6 bases). Germline CDR1 is SGHRS and CDR2 is YFSETQ. The V and J ends lost 3 bases and 3 bases respectively, with 10 bases between them. The CDR3 loop spans 14 amino acids. CDR3 in DNA: TGCGCCAGCAGCTATTCCGGGGGCTACAATGAGCAGTTCTTC. Amino acids: CASSYSGGYNEQFF.

J is TRBJ1-5 and V is TRBV28; D ambiguous. The length of the CDR3 is 12 residues. Germline V gives CDR1 MDHEN, CDR2 SYDVKM. V gave up 8 bases and J gave up 6 bases, with 11 bases separating them. CDR3 amino acids: CASGEAVQPQHF. In DNA, the CDR3 is TGTGCCAGCGGGGAGGCCGTTCAGCCCCAGCATTTT.

The CDR3 reads CASSPRQSHYNEQFF. DNA for the CDR3: TGTGCCAGCAGCCCACGACAGAGTCACTACAATGAGCAGTTCTTC. J is TRBJ2-1 and V is TRBV5-6, with D perhaps TRBD1 (5 bases). There are 15 residues in the CDR3. Germline CDR1 SGHDT, CDR2 YYEEEE. The V gene lost 4 bases and the J gene lost 3 bases, with 14 bases spanning the gap. Full variable domain (remainder filled in from reference TRBV5-6 and TRBJ2-1): DAGVTQSPTHLIKTRGQQVTLRCSPKSGHDTVSWYQQALGQGPQFIFQYYEEEERQRGNFPDRFSGHQFPNYSSELNVNALLLGDSALYLCASSPRQSHYNEQFFGPGTRLTVL.

The chain uses TRBV7-9 and TRBJ1-1; D unclear. With 8 bases removed from V and 7 bases from J, the gap between germline ends came to 11 bases. Germline CDR1 reads SEHNR; CDR2 reads FQNEAQ (reference sequence). The CDR3 length is 11 residues. The CDR3, as DNA: TGTGCCAGCCGCTATTACAGTGAAGCTTTCTTT. Translation: CASRYYSEAFF.

The chain employs TRBV18 and TRBJ2-1, with 7 bases that match TRBD2. Per germline, CDR1 KGHSH and CDR2 LQKENI. This CDR3 has 15 amino acids. J gave up 7 bases and V 5 bases, and 11 bases lay outside the gene matches. The CDR3 reads CASSAFTGTTNEQFF. The CDR3 DNA sequence: TGTGCCAGCTCAGCGTTCACCGGGACTACGAATGAGCAGTTCTTC. The whole variable domain, filled in from reference TRBV18 and TRBJ2-1, reads NAGVMQNPRHLVRRRGQEARLRCSPMKGHSHVYWYRQLPEEGLKFMVYLQKENIIDESGMPKERFSAEFPKEGPSILRIQQVVRGDSAAYFCASSAFTGTTNEQFFGPGTRLTVL.

The chain employs TRBV28 and TRBJ2-5; D is unresolved. V was clipped by 3 bases and J by 2 bases, with 22 bases between them. CDR1 MDHEN and CDR2 SYDVKM come from the germline V gene. The CDR3 length is 18 residues. CDR3 coding DNA: TGTGCCAGCAGTTTTTCCTCGGTGGGCTCCCCTATACAAGAGACCCAGTACTTC. Amino acid sequence: CASSFSSVGSPIQETQYF. The full variable domain, in which reference TRBV28 and TRBJ2-5 provide the parts outside the CDR3, is DVKVTQSSRYLVKRTGEKVFLECVQDMDHENMFWYRQDPGLGLRLIYFSYDVKMKEKGDIPEGYSVSREKKERFSLILESASTNQTSMYLCASSFSSVGSPIQETQYFGPGTRLLVL.

The rearrangement uses TRBV4-3 and TRBJ1-2; D remains ambiguous. The CDR3 contains 13 residues. V was cut by 2 bases and J by 2 bases, with 6 bases left in between. CDR1 LGHNA and CDR2 YSLEER come from the germline V gene. CDR3 DNA sequence: TGCGCCAGCAGCCAACCCCCGAACTATGGCTACACCTTC. Translation: CASSQPPNYGYTF.

V and J are TRBV10-3 and TRBJ2-3; D not resolved. The germline V gene has CDR1 ENHRY and CDR2 SYGVKD. The CDR3 spans 12 residues. Trimming stripped 0 bases from V and 6 bases from J, with 4 bases between. The CDR3 spells CAISESLDTQYF. The CDR3 DNA reads TGTGCCATCAGTGAGTCTTTGGATACGCAGTATTTT.

V usage is TRBV9 and J usage is TRBJ2-5; TRBD2 aligns across 8 bases. The CDR3 sequence is 14 residues long. CDR1 is SGDLS, CDR2 YYNGEE, per germline. The ends lost 4 bases at V and 4 bases at J; junction bases unmatched: 6. CDR3 region: CASSPGLAGETQYF. The CDR3 DNA follows: TGTGCCAGCAGCCCTGGACTAGCAGGAGAGACCCAGTACTTC.

Comments on this clone: At the DNA level, this CDR3 is encoded by other sequences in the same sample as well. This chain joins TRBV30 and TRBJ2-5; 7 bases match TRBD2. This CDR3 has 13 amino acids. The V segment lost 0 bases and the J segment 4 bases; nucleotides outside the gene matches: 2. Germline values: CDR1 GTSNPN, CDR2 SVGIG (reference sequence). The DNA for the CDR3 is TGTGCCTGGAGTGTTGGGGGGGGAGAGACCCAGTACTTC. Its protein is CAWSVGGGETQYF.

This chain links TRBV29-1 with TRBJ1-1; D is possibly TRBD1 (5 bases). This CDR3 has 14 residues. Trimming removed 6 bases at V and 1 base at J, with 15 bases between. Germline assignment: CDR1 SQVTM and CDR2 ANQGSEA. For the CDR3, the DNA is TGCAGCGTCGGTCCCGGGACGGGGAACACTGAAGCTTTCTTT. Amino acid sequence: CSVGPGTGNTEAFF.

The chain is built from TRBV29-1 and TRBJ1-2, with D uncertain. This CDR3 is built from 12 residues. Trimming removed 4 bases at V and 1 base at J, with 7 bases between. Germline values: CDR1 SQVTM, CDR2 ANQGSEA. The CDR3 nucleotides read TGCAGCGTTGTGGCAGATAACTATGGCTACACCTTC. Its protein is CSVVADNYGYTF.

This clone came up a few times. The chain combines TRBV5-4 with TRBJ1-3, with 7 nucleotides matching TRBD1. Germline V gene data show CDR1 as SGHNT and CDR2 as YYREEE (reference sequence). V shed 6 bases and J 3 bases; nucleotides not matched to a gene: 18. CDR3 size: 18 residues. The CDR3 here is CASTEKETGRHGGNTIYF. For the CDR3, the DNA is TGTGCCAGCACCGAGAAAGAGACAGGGAGGCACGGTGGAAACACCATATATTTT.